This T cell receptor beta chain was identified in a study of identical twins. The study's findings and limits: For out-of-frame beta sequences, excess twin sharing was weaker.

This clonotype was seen repeatedly, ten times or more. No antigen is known for it. Template switching added a universal primer binding site, and final cDNA carried unique molecular identifiers. MiXCR was run by TCRdb on the 5' RACE reads, yielding one entry per CDR3 protein. The table has around 680,000 distinct CDR3 sequences, about 9.4% seen once. Everyone who gave samples was a healthy Caucasian. These same data were also listed under a study on yellow fever vaccine responses in identical twins.

Sample: PBMCs. The receptor was isolated from a woman between 18 and 29 years old in good health.

The CDR3 DNA is TGCGCCAGCAGCCAAGATTGGCTTAGACTAGCGAATCCCTACGAGCAGTACTTC. It specifies CASSQDWLRLANPYEQYF. The chain joins TRBV4-3 to TRBJ2-7; 8 bases agree with TRBD2. CDR1 is LGHNA, CDR2 YSLEER, per germline. V dropped 0 bases and J dropped 2; count of bases not matched to a gene: 12. This CDR3 has 18 residues.